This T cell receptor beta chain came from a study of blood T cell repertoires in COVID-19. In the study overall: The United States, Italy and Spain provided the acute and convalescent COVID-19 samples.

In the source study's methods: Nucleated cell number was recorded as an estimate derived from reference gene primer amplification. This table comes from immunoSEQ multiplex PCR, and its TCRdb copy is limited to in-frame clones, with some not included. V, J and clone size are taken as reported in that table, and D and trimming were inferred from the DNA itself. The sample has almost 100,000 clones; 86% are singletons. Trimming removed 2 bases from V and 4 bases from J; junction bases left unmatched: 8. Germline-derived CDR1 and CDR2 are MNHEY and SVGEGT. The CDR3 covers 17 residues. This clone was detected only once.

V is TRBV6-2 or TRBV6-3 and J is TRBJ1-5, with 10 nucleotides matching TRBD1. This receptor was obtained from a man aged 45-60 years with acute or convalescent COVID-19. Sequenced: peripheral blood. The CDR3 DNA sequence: TGTGCCAGCAGTTACGCTATGGGGACAGGGGCGAATCAGCCCCAGCATTTT. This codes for CASSYAMGTGANQPQHF.